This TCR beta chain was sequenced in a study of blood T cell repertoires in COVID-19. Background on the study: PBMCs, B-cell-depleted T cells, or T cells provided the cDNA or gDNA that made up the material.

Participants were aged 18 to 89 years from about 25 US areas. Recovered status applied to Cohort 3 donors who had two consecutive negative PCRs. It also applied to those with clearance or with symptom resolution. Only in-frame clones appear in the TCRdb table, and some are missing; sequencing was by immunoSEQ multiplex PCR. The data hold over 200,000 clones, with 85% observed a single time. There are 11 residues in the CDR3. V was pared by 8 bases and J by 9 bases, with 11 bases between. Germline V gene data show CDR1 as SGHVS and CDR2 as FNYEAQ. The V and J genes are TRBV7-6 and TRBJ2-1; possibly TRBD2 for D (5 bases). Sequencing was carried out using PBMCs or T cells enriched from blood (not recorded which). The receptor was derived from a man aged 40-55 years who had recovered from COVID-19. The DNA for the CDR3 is TGTGCCAGCGGATTAGCGAGTGAGCAGTTCTTC. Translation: CASGLASEQFF.